This T cell receptor (beta chain) stems from a study of blood T cell repertoires in COVID-19. At the level of the study: Sample material is recorded as cDNA or gDNA derived from T cells, B-cell-depleted T cells, or PBMCs.

Germline V lookup: CDR1 MDHEN, CDR2 SYDVKM. The CDR3 has 13 amino acids. Per the original methods: Quantification of nucleated cells was approximated via reference gene primer amplification. Sequencing used immunoSEQ multiplex PCR; TCRdb keeps in-frame clones, though not all of them. V and J calls and clone size come straight from that table; D and trimming were deduced from the DNA. The sample records approximately 160,000 clones, roughly four fifths being singletons. The TCR originated in a middle-aged man who had recovered from COVID-19. Sequenced input: peripheral blood. The rearrangement joins TRBV28 to TRBJ2-3, with TRBD1 matching 9 bases. The J call is in doubt because the DNA end fits TRBJ1-5 better. The CDR3 protein is CASSLIPGQGQHF. CDR3 sequence (DNA): TGTGCCAGCAGTTTAATCCCGGGACAGGGTCAGCATTTT.